The 21 T cell receptor beta chains below were found in one sample sequenced in a study of identical twins. In TCRdb, the 5' RACE reads were re-called with MiXCR into one record per CDR3 protein. In the table there are about 520,000 distinct CDR3 sequences, approximately 22% of which are singletons. The same sample was also used in a study of T cells expressing NK-cell markers.

Source material: CD4+ T cells sorted from blood. These receptors came from a woman under 30 in good health.

J is TRBJ1-2 and V is TRBV5-6; D is unclear. Between the trimmed V and J ends, which lost 3 bases and 4 bases, there was a span of 10 bases. Germline V CDR1 and CDR2: SGHDT, YYEEEE. The CDR3 is made up of 13 amino acids. CDR3 DNA: TGTGCCAGCAGCTGGTTGGTAGGCTATGGCTACACCTTC. This gives the protein CASSWLVGYGYTF.

Concerning this clonotype itself: A much larger clone differs by one base, so this may be a read error. The chain is built from TRBV9 and TRBJ2-1, with 7 bases fitting TRBD1. The ends lost 3 bases at V and 4 bases at J; junction bases unmatched: 1. Germline values: CDR1 SGDLS, CDR2 YYNGEE. The CDR3 runs to 13 residues. The DNA of the CDR3 is TGTGCCAGCAGCGCGGGACAGTACAATGAGCAGTTCTTC. It codes for CASSAGQYNEQFF.

The V and J genes are TRBV19 and TRBJ2-5; the D gene is possibly TRBD2 (5 bases). V was shortened by 3 bases and J by 5 bases, with 10 bases between the two germline ends. The germline gives CDR1 LNHDA, CDR2 SQIVND (reference sequence). There are 13 residues in the CDR3. The CDR3 is CASSMLPGETQYF. The CDR3 bases are TGTGCCAGTAGTATGTTACCGGGGGAGACCCAGTACTTC.

CDR3 DNA: TGCGCCAGCAGCCTCTCGGAGGGTCGGAACACCGGGGAGCTGTTTTTT. This sequence encodes CASSLSEGRNTGELFF. The V call is TRBV5-1, the J call TRBJ2-2, with D possibly TRBD2 on 6 matching bases. The CDR3 is 16 residues long. CDR1 is SGHRS and CDR2 is YFSETQ in the germline V gene. Trimming pared 4 bases from V and 1 base from J, leaving 14 bases between.

This clonotype occurred many times. The chain combines TRBV28 with TRBJ2-1; 9 bases match TRBD2. Germline lookup yields CDR1 MDHEN and CDR2 SYDVKM. V trimming: 2 bases; J trimming: 9 bases; junction bases outside the gene matches: 5. This CDR3 spans 14 amino acids. CDR3 in DNA: TGTGCCAGCAGTTTAAGGGCGGGGGGGACTGAGCAGTTCTTC. It yields the protein CASSLRAGGTEQFF. Based on the CDR3 plus reference TRBV28 and TRBJ2-1, the full variable domain is DVKVTQSSRYLVKRTGEKVFLECVQDMDHENMFWYRQDPGLGLRLIYFSYDVKMKEKGDIPEGYSVSREKKERFSLILESASTNQTSMYLCASSLRAGGTEQFFGPGTRLTVL.

This clonotype was seen a few times. The chain carries TRBV5-1 and TRBJ2-1, with TRBD2 identical over 13 bases. The CDR3 length is 14 residues. Losses at the gene ends were 5 bases for V and 7 bases for J; bases not matched to a gene: 3. Germline assignment: CDR1 SGHRS and CDR2 YFSETQ. CDR3 sequence reads: CASRTSGGTNEQFF. The CDR3 region has the DNA TGCGCCAGCAGGACTAGCGGGGGGACAAATGAGCAGTTCTTC.

This chain connects TRBV5-5 to TRBJ2-2; D tentatively reads TRBD1 or TRBD2 (5 bases each). The CDR3 has 15 amino acids. Germline V gene data show CDR1 as SGHKS and CDR2 as YYEKEE (reference sequence). V was shortened by 5 bases and J by 0 bases, with 11 bases between the two germline ends. CDR3 bases: TGTGCCAGCAGTTACGGGACCACGAACACCGGGGAGCTGTTTTTT. Amino acids: CASSYGTTNTGELFF.

J is TRBJ1-2 and V is TRBV7-8; D call uncertain. The CDR3 has 16 residues. V was shortened by 0 bases and J by 6 bases, with 17 bases between the two germline ends. CDR1 is SGHVS, CDR2 FQNEAQ, per germline. This CDR3 reads CASSLASGRIPHGYTF. In DNA, the CDR3 is TGTGCCAGCAGCTTAGCGTCGGGCAGGATTCCACATGGCTACACCTTC.

The chain couples TRBV6-6 to TRBJ2-5; D unresolved. Germline V gives CDR1 MNHNY, CDR2 SVGAGI (reference sequence). This CDR3 is 12 amino acids long. V was cut by 4 bases and J by 4 bases, with 7 bases left in between. CDR3: CASSSLRETQYF. The DNA of the CDR3 is TGTGCCAGCAGTTCCCTGAGAGAGACCCAGTACTTC.

This clonotype was counted between two and nine times. The chain is built from TRBV27 and TRBJ2-7; a possible D gene is TRBD1 (5 bases). The CDR3 totals 12 residues. V shed 2 bases and J shed 11 bases, with 13 bases lying between them. CDR1 MNHEY and CDR2 SMNVEV come from the germline V gene (reference sequence). CDR3 loop: CASSLRRGPEYF. The CDR3 nucleotides read TGTGCCAGCAGTTTAAGAAGGGGTCCTGAGTACTTC.

This clonotype was counted between two and nine times. The V call is TRBV18, the J call TRBJ1-5; TRBD1 agrees at 9 bases. The V gene end was trimmed by 3 bases and the J gene end by 2 bases; junction bases not matched to a gene: 2. Germline CDR1 and CDR2: KGHSH and LQKENI. The length of the CDR3 is 15 residues. The DNA of the CDR3 is TGTGCCAGCTCACCGTGGACAGGGGGCAATCAGCCCCAGCATTTT. Translating it yields CASSPWTGGNQPQHF.

This chain joins TRBV15 and TRBJ2-2; no reliable D call. V lost 2 bases and J 6 bases, leaving 7 bases between the germline ends. Germline CDR1 reads LNHNV; CDR2 reads YYDKDF (reference sequence). CDR3 length: 13 amino acids. CDR3 amino acids: CATSRTVPGELFF. The CDR3 bases are TGTGCCACCAGCAGAACAGTCCCCGGGGAGCTGTTTTTT.

In this sample, this clonotype turned up many times. The chain's CDR3 is CSVPGRPTDTQYF. DNA for the CDR3: TGCAGTGTACCCGGGAGACCTACAGATACGCAGTATTTT. The chain combines TRBV20-1 with TRBJ2-3; possible D gene TRBD2, 6 bases. The germline V gene encodes CDR1 DFQATT and CDR2 SNEGSKA (reference sequence). V shed 7 bases and J shed 3 bases, with 14 bases lying between them. CDR3 length: 13 residues.

The rearrangement links TRBV28 to TRBJ2-7; TRBD2 might be the D (6 bases). With 4 bases removed from V and 2 bases from J, the gap between germline ends came to 18 bases. The CDR3 covers 16 residues. Germline V gives CDR1 MDHEN, CDR2 SYDVKM. DNA of the CDR3: TGTGCCAGCAGTTCCCCTTGGGGCAGGGAGGCCTACGAGCAGTACTTC. Encoded protein: CASSSPWGREAYEQYF. The full variable domain, rest sourced from reference TRBV28 and TRBJ2-7, is DVKVTQSSRYLVKRTGEKVFLECVQDMDHENMFWYRQDPGLGLRLIYFSYDVKMKEKGDIPEGYSVSREKKERFSLILESASTNQTSMYLCASSSPWGREAYEQYFGPGTRLTVT.

In its sample, this clonotype was seen a few times. The chain is built from TRBV10-3 and TRBJ2-5; D not resolved. The CDR3 is 13 amino acids. Trimming cost V 3 bases and J 3 bases, with 8 bases left between them. Germline CDR1 ENHRY, CDR2 SYGVKD. CDR3 amino acids: CAISDRPEETQYF. The CDR3 DNA reads as TGTGCCATCAGTGACCGACCCGAAGAGACCCAGTACTTC.

The V gene is TRBV10-3, the J gene TRBJ1-1; maybe TRBD1 (6 bases). The CDR3 runs 12 residues. CDR1 and CDR2 from the germline V gene are ENHRY and SYGVKD. Trimming took off 7 bases at V and 5 bases at J, with 11 bases between the two ends. Here the CDR3 reads CAIKEGDTEAFF. As DNA, the CDR3 is TGTGCCATCAAGGAGGGGGATACTGAAGCTTTCTTT.

The table lists this clonotype with a few counts. The chain links TRBV15 to TRBJ1-3, with D uncertain. The CDR3 totals 15 residues. Trimming took 0 bases from V and 4 from J, leaving 10 bases between them. The germline V gene encodes CDR1 LNHNV and CDR2 YYDKDF (reference sequence). Here the CDR3 reads CATSRDGGSGNTIYF. In DNA, the CDR3 is TGTGCCACCAGCAGAGATGGTGGATCCGGAAACACCATATATTTT.

The chain couples TRBV18 to TRBJ2-1; 10 bases line up with TRBD1. Germline trimming cut 5 bases from V and 9 bases from J; bases unmatched to any gene: 4. The CDR3 totals 13 residues. CDR1 and CDR2 (germline): KGHSH, LQKENI. The CDR3 DNA is TGTGCCAGCTCAGACAGGGGGCGGAGTGAGCAGTTCTTC. Protein: CASSDRGRSEQFF.

V is TRBV10-2 and J is TRBJ2-3; possibly TRBD2 for D (5 bases). The CDR3 totals 14 residues. Per germline, CDR1 WSHSY and CDR2 SAAADI. V dropped 8 bases and J dropped 7 bases, with 19 bases sitting between them. CDR3 nucleotide sequence: TGCGCCAGCTCAACGCCTACGGGGATGAATACGCAGTATTTT. It is translated as CASSTPTGMNTQYF.

The V gene is TRBV4-1, the J gene TRBJ2-7; possible D gene TRBD1, 6 bases. CDR1 and CDR2 from the germline V gene are MGHRA and YSYEKL. The V end was cut by 2 bases, the J end by 2 bases, with 10 bases between. The CDR3 has 14 residues. CDR3 loop: CASSQSQGPYEQYF. In nucleotides, the CDR3 is TGCGCCAGCAGCCAATCCCAGGGGCCCTACGAGCAGTACTTC.

The chain employs TRBV9 and TRBJ2-4; tentatively, D is TRBD1 (5 bases). V was cut by 4 bases and J by 1 base, with 15 bases left in between. Germline V gene data show CDR1 as SGDLS and CDR2 as YYNGEE. This CDR3 comprises 16 residues. The CDR3 loop is CASSPTARVAKNIQYF. Here the CDR3 DNA reads TGTGCCAGCAGCCCGACTGCCAGGGTGGCCAAAAACATTCAGTACTTC. Drawing the rest from reference TRBV9 and TRBJ2-4, the complete variable domain is DSGVTQTPKHLITATGQRVTLRCSPRSGDLSVYWYQQSLDQGLQFLIQYYNGEERAKGNILERFSAQQFPDLHSELNLSSLELGDSALYFCASSPTARVAKNIQYFGAGTRLSVL.